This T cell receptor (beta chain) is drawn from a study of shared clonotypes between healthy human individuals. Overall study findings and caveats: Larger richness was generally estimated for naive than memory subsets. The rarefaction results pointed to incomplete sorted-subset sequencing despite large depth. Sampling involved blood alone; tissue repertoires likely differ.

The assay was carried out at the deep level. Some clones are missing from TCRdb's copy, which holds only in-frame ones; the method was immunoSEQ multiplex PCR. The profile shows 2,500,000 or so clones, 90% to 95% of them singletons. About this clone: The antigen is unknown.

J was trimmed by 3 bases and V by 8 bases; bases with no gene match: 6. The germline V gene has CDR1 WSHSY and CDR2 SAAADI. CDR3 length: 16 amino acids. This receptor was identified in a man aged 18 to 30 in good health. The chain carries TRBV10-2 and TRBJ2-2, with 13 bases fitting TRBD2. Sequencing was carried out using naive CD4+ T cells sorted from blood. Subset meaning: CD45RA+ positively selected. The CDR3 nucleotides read TGCGCCAGCTGGACTAGCGGGAGAGGGTACACCGGGGAGCTGTTTTTT. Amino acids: CASWTSGRGYTGELFF.